This TCR beta chain is from a study of blood T cell repertoires in COVID-19. Study summary: Material from acute and convalescent COVID-19 was sourced from the United States, Italy and Spain. From T cells, B-cell-depleted T cells, or PBMCs came the material, which was cDNA or gDNA.

Trimming removed 0 bases from V and 5 bases from J, with 20 bases in between. The CDR3 totals 17 residues. Germline V gives CDR1 SGHDT, CDR2 YYEEEE. Authors' processing steps: Estimated nucleated cell counts came from reference gene primer amplification. Method: immunoSEQ multiplex PCR; TCRdb's copy keeps in-frame clones and lacks some. V and J calls and clone size are given by that table; D and trimming were obtained from the DNA. The table records approximately 310,000 clones, around nine tenths of them present only once. The TCR was taken from a man in his forties or fifties with active or convalescent COVID-19. Source material: peripheral blood. The genes are TRBV5-6 and TRBJ2-5; the D gene is possibly TRBD2 (6 bases). This chain's CDR3 is CASSLVGTLRREETQYF. The CDR3 nucleotides read TGTGCCAGCAGCTTGGTAGGGACTCTCCGCCGGGAGGAGACCCAGTACTTC.